This TCR beta chain was documented in a study of PD-1 blockade in mismatch repair-deficient tumors (dated 2017 in TCRdb). Study-wide context: The trial enrolled under 90 consecutive patients with 12 mismatch repair-deficient cancer types between September 2013 and 2016, all previously treated and progressing. Deep sequencing of TCR CDR3 regions was used to track tumor-associated T cell clones in peripheral blood of patients responding to PD-1 blockade. On the study overall, not on this receptor specifically: Tumor-resident clones, often undetectable in blood before treatment, expanded rapidly after pembrolizumab and then contracted, generally before radiologic responses.

For every enrolled patient, mismatch repair deficiency was confirmed by either polymerase chain reaction or immunohistochemistry. TCR sequencing was carried out for three patients who responded to pembrolizumab therapy. The phase II trial prospectively tested pembrolizumab PD-1 blockade in advanced mismatch repair-deficient cancers regardless of tissue of origin. Peripheral blood T cell samples were gathered serially, both before PD-1 blockade started and at multiple time points afterward. Blood sampling times were expressed in weeks after the first pembrolizumab dose. As regards this clone: The antigen it recognizes is unknown. Base qualities are not provided; no much larger clone lies one nucleotide away.

The CDR3, cysteine through phenylalanine, is 14 amino acids long. Of the read, only the CDR3 DNA is kept; its 42 bases are in frame from base 1. CDR1 and CDR2 (SQVTM, ANQGSEA) derive from the germline V gene. V loses 7 bases, J loses 3 bases, and the germline ends lie 18 bases apart. The library relied on the immunoSEQ multiplex PCR assay. The clones in this table, taken by TCRdb from immuneACCESS, are in-frame only. Not every clone is retained; where verified, under half of the shortfall comes from an unresolved V gene, and the cause of the rest is unknown. The sample records approximately 38,000 clones, 70% to 80% of which are singletons. The ten largest clones take up 22% of the sample.

The rearrangement joined TRBV29-1 to TRBJ1-2; no confident D gene assignment can be made. This clonotype was obtained from an adult with mismatch repair-deficient cancer. The input for sequencing was peripheral blood, taken 4 weeks after starting pembrolizumab. The CDR3 loop reads CSACELGADYGYTF. The nucleotide sequence reads TGCAGCGCCTGCGAGTTGGGTGCGGACTATGGCTACACCTTC.